These T cell receptor beta chains were read from a single sample in a study of cytomegalovirus exposure and HLA in healthy donors. Some clones are missing from TCRdb's copy, which holds only in-frame ones; the method was immunoSEQ multiplex PCR. The sample carries 60,000 to 75,000 clones, more than 60% recorded once. Sequencing used PBMCs. Source of these receptors: a woman aged 25 to 39 in good health and CMV-seronegative. Each CDR3 is given with its conserved first and last residue. The D gene is left open where the match is weak. Clone size is given for some rows only: seen once, a few or many times, or a class if the clone is expanded.

CDR3 DNA: TGTGCTAGCAGCTTAGCTGAGGCAGATACGCAGTATTTT
CDR3 protein: CASSLAEADTQYF
V gene: TRBV7-7
D gene: .
J gene: TRBJ2-3
clone size: .

CDR3 DNA: TGTGCCAGCACCGTAACCGGGACAGGAGATTCACCCCTCCACTTT
CDR3 protein: CASTVTGTGDSPLHF
V gene: TRBV6-5
D gene: TRBD1
J gene: TRBJ1-6
clone size: .

CDR3 DNA: TGTGCCAGCAGCGAAACAGCCTCCCCGAACTATGGCTACACCTTC
CDR3 protein: CASSETASPNYGYTF
V gene: TRBV9
D gene: .
J gene: TRBJ1-2
clone size: .

CDR3 DNA: TGTGCCAGCAGCTCACAAGAGACATGGAAGCAGTTCTTC
CDR3 protein: CASSSQETWKQFF
V gene: TRBV11-1
D gene: .
J gene: TRBJ2-1
clone size: .

CDR3 DNA: TGCGCCAGCAGCCAAGGTCCGCGGGGGGGGAACACCGGGGAGCTGTTTTTT
CDR3 protein: CASSQGPRGGNTGELFF
V gene: TRBV4-1
D gene: TRBD2
J gene: TRBJ2-2
clone size: few

CDR3 DNA: TGTGCCAGTAGTATTAAAGCGGGTATCCAAGAGACCCAGTACTTC
CDR3 protein: CASSIKAGIQETQYF
V gene: TRBV19
D gene: .
J gene: TRBJ2-5
clone size: .

CDR3 DNA: TGTGCCAGCCGTTTGGAGGGACAGGGGCACACCGGGGAGCTGTTTTTT
CDR3 protein: CASRLEGQGHTGELFF
V gene: TRBV6-4
D gene: TRBD1
J gene: TRBJ2-2
clone size: .

CDR3 DNA: TGTGCCAGTAGTGCCCCTTTGATTGGACAGGGTTCTCAGCCCCAGCATTTT
CDR3 protein: CASSAPLIGQGSQPQHF
V gene: TRBV19
D gene: TRBD1
J gene: TRBJ1-5
clone size: few

CDR3 DNA: TGTGCCAGCAGTCTAGTAGCGGGAGTCAATGAGCAGTTCTTC
CDR3 protein: CASSLVAGVNEQFF
V gene: TRBV6-5
D gene: TRBD2
J gene: TRBJ2-1
clone size: .

CDR3 DNA: TGTGCCAGCAGTTACCGGGGAGCAACTAATGAAAAACTGTTTTTT
CDR3 protein: CASSYRGATNEKLFF
V gene: TRBV6-5
D gene: .
J gene: TRBJ1-4
clone size: once

CDR3 DNA: TGTGCCAGCAGTCCCCTTTCGAGGACTGAAGCTTTCTTT
CDR3 protein: CASSPLSRTEAFF
V gene: TRBV6-1
D gene: .
J gene: TRBJ1-1
clone size: .

CDR3 DNA: TGTGCCAGCAGTGGCCAGGCGAACACCGGGGAGCTGTTTTTT
CDR3 protein: CASSGQANTGELFF
V gene: TRBV25-1
D gene: .
J gene: TRBJ2-2
clone size: once

CDR3 DNA: TGCGCCAGCAGCCTCGGGACAGGGTCGAATTCACCCCTCCACTTT
CDR3 protein: CASSLGTGSNSPLHF
V gene: TRBV5-1
D gene: TRBD1
J gene: TRBJ1-6
clone size: .

CDR3 DNA: TGTGCCAGCAGCTTGGGGCACGGACTAGCGGGAGGGCCGGAGACCCAGTACTTC
CDR3 protein: CASSLGHGLAGGPETQYF
V gene: TRBV11-2
D gene: TRBD2
J gene: TRBJ2-5
clone size: .

CDR3 DNA: TGTGCCAGTAGTTTTCGGACAGGGCATGAAGCTTTCTTT
CDR3 protein: CASSFRTGHEAFF
V gene: TRBV19
D gene: TRBD1
J gene: TRBJ1-1
clone size: .

CDR3 DNA: TGTGCCAGCAGTTACGAGGCAAACACTGAAGCTTTCTTT
CDR3 protein: CASSYEANTEAFF
V gene: TRBV6-6
D gene: .
J gene: TRBJ1-1
clone size: .

CDR3 DNA: TGCAGCGTTGAAGACACAGTGTTACTCTATGGCTACACCTTC
CDR3 protein: CSVEDTVLLYGYTF
V gene: TRBV29-1
D gene: .
J gene: TRBJ1-2
clone size: once

CDR3 DNA: TGTGCCAGCAGTTCCCCCTTAGCGGGGGGGATAAATACGCAGTATTTT
CDR3 protein: CASSSPLAGGINTQYF
V gene: TRBV6-5
D gene: TRBD2
J gene: TRBJ2-3
clone size: .

CDR3 DNA: TGTGCCAGCAAAAACGGAGGAGCTGGCTACACCTTC
CDR3 protein: CASKNGGAGYTF
V gene: TRBV2
D gene: .
J gene: TRBJ1-2
clone size: .

CDR3 DNA: TGTGCCAGCAGCTCCACCCGATGGACTAGCGGGACAGATACGCAGTATTTT
CDR3 protein: CASSSTRWTSGTDTQYF
V gene: TRBV13
D gene: TRBD2
J gene: TRBJ2-3
clone size: few